Following are 4 T cell receptor beta chains from one sample sequenced in a study of blood T cells in healthy people across ages. It was with a sample-barcoded 5' primer and a J-beta primer mix that a second PCR of roughly 7 to 12 cycles was run. TCRdb re-called the 5' RACE reads through MiXCR, storing one row per CDR3 protein. Of fewer than 900,000 distinct CDR3 sequences in the sample, roughly 44% are singletons; the top ten hold more than 20%. The sequenced sample was blood. The source of these receptors is a woman aged 60 to 75 in good health.

This clonotype was detected a few times. The chain joins TRBV30 to TRBJ1-2; the match to TRBD1 covers 8 bases. V lost 2 bases to trimming and J lost 6 bases; unmatched junction nucleotides: 5. The germline V gene has CDR1 GTSNPN and CDR2 SVGIG (reference sequence). CDR3 length: 13 amino acids. This CDR3 reads CAWSFDRGDGYTF. The CDR3 DNA sequence: TGTGCCTGGAGTTTCGACAGGGGCGATGGCTACACCTTC.

In DNA, the CDR3 is TGTGCCAGCAGTTTAGGGGACAGGGCTAATGAAAAACTGTTTTTT. Protein sequence: CASSLGDRANEKLFF. V and J are TRBV28 and TRBJ1-4, with 9 positions matching TRBD1. The CDR3 consists of 15 residues. Germline trimming cut 2 bases from V and 3 bases from J; bases unmatched to any gene: 1. Germline V lookup: CDR1 MDHEN, CDR2 SYDVKM.

This rearrangement joins TRBV5-1 to TRBJ2-7; D not certain. V was cut by 4 bases and J by 3 bases, with 11 bases left in between. Germline assignment: CDR1 SGHRS and CDR2 YFSETQ. CDR3 size: 13 residues. The CDR3: CASSAGYLYEQYF. The DNA of the CDR3 is TGCGCCAGCAGCGCCGGATATCTCTACGAGCAGTACTTC.

This chain joins TRBV18 and TRBJ1-1; D remains ambiguous. This CDR3 is 12 amino acids long. Per the germline V gene, CDR1 is KGHSH and CDR2 is LQKENI. Trimming took off 4 bases at V and 3 bases at J, with 6 bases between the two ends. The CDR3 DNA sequence: TGTGCCAGCTCACGGGAATACACTGAAGCTTTCTTT. Amino acid sequence: CASSREYTEAFF.